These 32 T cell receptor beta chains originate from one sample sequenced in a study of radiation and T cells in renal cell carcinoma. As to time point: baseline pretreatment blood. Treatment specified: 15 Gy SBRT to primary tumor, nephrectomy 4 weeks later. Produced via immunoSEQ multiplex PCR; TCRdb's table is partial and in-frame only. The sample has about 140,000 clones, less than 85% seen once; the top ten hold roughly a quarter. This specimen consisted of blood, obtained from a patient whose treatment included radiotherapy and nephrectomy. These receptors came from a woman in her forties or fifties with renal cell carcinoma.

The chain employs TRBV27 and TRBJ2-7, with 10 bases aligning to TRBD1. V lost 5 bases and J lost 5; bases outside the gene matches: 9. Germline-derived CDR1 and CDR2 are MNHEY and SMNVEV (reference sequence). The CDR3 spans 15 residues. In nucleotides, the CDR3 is TGTGCCAGCAGTAAAACCGGGACAGGGGCACACGAGCAGTACTTC. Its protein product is CASSKTGTGAHEQYF.

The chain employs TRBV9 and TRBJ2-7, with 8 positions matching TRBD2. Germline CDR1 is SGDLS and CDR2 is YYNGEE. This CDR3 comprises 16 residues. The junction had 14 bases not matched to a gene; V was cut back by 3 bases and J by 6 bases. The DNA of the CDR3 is TGTGCCAGCAGCGCCCAGGTCCTAGCGGGCCTTTCCGAGCAGTACTTC. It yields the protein CASSAQVLAGLSEQYF.

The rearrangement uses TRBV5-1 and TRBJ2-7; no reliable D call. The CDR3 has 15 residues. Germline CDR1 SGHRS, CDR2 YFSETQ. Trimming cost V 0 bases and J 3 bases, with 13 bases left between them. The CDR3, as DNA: TGCGCCAGCAGCTTGGCCGCTGGGGTAATCTACGAGCAGTACTTC. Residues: CASSLAAGVIYEQYF.

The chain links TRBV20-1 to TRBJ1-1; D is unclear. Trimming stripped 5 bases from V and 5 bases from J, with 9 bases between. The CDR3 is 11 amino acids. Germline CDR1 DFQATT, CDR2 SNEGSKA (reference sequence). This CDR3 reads CSAAFATEAFF. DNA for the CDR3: TGCAGTGCTGCCTTCGCGACTGAAGCTTTCTTT.

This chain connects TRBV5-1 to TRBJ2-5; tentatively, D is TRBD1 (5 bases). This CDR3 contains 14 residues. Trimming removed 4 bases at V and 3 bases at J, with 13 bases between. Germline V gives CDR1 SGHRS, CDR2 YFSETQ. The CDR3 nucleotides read TGCGCCAGCAGCAATGGAGTAGGGGAAGAGACCCAGTACTTC. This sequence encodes CASSNGVGEETQYF.

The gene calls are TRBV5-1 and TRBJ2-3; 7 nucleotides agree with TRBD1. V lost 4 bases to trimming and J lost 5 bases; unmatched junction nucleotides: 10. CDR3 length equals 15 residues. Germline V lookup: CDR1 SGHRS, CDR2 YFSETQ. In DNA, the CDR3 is TGCGCCAGCAGCCTAGGGACAGTTGGGGGAGATACGCAGTATTTT. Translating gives CASSLGTVGGDTQYF.

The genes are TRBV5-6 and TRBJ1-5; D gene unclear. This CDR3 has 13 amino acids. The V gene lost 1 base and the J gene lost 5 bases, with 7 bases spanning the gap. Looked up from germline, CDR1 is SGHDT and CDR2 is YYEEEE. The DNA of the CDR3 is TGTGCCAGCAGCTTGTACAGAGATCAGCCCCAGCATTTT. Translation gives CASSLYRDQPQHF.

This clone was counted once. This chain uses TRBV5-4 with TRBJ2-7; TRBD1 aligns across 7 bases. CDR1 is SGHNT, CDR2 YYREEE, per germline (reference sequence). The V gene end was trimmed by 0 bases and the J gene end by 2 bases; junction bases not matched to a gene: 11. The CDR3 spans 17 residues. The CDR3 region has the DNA TGTGCCAGCAGCTTGGGCGCAGGGGGTATAACGACCTACGAGCAGTACTTC. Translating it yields CASSLGAGGITTYEQYF.

In DNA, the CDR3 is TGTGCCACCTCTCAGGGATGGACTGAAGCTTTCTTT. It specifies CATSQGWTEAFF. The chain links TRBV30 to TRBJ1-1, with TRBD1 as a possible D gene (5 bases). Germline V lookup: CDR1 GTSNPN, CDR2 SVGIG (reference sequence). Trimming took off 8 bases at V and 5 bases at J, with 15 bases between the two ends. There are 12 residues in the CDR3. Supplemented by reference TRBV30 and TRBJ1-1, the full variable domain reads SQTIHQWPATLVQPVGSPLSLECTVEGTSNPNLYWYRQAAGRGLQLLFYSVGIGQISSEVPQNLSASRPQDRQFILSSKKLLLSDSGFYLCATSQGWTEAFFGQGTRLTVV.

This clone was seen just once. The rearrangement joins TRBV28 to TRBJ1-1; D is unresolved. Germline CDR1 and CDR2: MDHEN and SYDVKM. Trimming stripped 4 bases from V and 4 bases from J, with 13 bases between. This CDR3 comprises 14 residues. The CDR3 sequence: CASSSHDLSTEAFF. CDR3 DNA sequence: TGTGCCAGCAGTTCCCACGACCTGAGCACTGAAGCTTTCTTT.

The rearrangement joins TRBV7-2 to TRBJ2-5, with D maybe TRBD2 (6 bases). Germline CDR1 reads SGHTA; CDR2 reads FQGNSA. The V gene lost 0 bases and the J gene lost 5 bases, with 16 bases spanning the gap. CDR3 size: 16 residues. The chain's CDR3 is CASSLASGYGSETQYF. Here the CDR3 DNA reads TGTGCCAGCAGCTTAGCGAGCGGGTACGGTTCCGAGACCCAGTACTTC.

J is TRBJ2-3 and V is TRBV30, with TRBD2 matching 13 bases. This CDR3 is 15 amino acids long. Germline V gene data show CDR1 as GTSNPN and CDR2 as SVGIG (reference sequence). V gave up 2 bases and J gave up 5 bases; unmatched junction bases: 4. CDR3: CAWSSGTSGVDTQYF. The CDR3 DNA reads TGTGCCTGGAGTTCCGGGACTAGCGGGGTAGATACGCAGTATTTT.

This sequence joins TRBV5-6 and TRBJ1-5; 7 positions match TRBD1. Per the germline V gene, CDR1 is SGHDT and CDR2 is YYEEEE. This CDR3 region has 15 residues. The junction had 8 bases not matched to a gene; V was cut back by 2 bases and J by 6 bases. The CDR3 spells CASSFGAGGIQPQHF. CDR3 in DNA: TGTGCCAGCAGCTTTGGGGCAGGGGGAATTCAGCCCCAGCATTTT. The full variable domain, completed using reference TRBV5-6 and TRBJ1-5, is DAGVTQSPTHLIKTRGQQVTLRCSPKSGHDTVSWYQQALGQGPQFIFQYYEEEERQRGNFPDRFSGHQFPNYSSELNVNALLLGDSALYLCASSFGAGGIQPQHFGDGTRLSIL.

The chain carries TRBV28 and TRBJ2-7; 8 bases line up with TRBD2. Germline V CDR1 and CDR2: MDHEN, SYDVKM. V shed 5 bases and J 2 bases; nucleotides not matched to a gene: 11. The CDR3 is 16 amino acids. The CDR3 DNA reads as TGTGCCAGCAGTGGGAGCGGGGGTCCCTCTACCTACGAGCAGTACTTC. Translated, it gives CASSGSGGPSTYEQYF. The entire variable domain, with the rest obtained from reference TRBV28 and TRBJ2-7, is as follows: DVKVTQSSRYLVKRTGEKVFLECVQDMDHENMFWYRQDPGLGLRLIYFSYDVKMKEKGDIPEGYSVSREKKERFSLILESASTNQTSMYLCASSGSGGPSTYEQYFGPGTRLTVT.

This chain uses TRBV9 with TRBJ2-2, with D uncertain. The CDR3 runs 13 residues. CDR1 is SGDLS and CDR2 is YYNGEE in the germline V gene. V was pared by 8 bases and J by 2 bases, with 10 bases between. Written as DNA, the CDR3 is TGTGCCAGTTCGGGTCCTAACACCGGGGAGCTGTTTTTT. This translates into CASSGPNTGELFF.

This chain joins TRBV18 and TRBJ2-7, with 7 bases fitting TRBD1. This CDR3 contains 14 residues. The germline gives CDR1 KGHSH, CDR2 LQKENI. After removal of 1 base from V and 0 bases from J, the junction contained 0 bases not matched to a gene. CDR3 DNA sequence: TGTGCCAGCTCACCACGGGACAGCTCCTACGAGCAGTACTTC. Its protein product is CASSPRDSSYEQYF.

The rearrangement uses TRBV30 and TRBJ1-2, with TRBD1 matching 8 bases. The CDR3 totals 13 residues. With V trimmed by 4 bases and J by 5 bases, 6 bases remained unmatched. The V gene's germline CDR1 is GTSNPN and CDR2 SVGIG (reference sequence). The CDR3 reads CAWTGRTGYGYTF. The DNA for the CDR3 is TGTGCCTGGACCGGAAGGACAGGGTATGGCTACACCTTC.

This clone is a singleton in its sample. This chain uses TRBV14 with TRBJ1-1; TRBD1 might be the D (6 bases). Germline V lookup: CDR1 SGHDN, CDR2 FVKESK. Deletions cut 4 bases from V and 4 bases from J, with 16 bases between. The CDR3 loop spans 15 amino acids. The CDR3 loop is CASSPRQAWGTEAFF. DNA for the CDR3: TGTGCCAGCAGCCCGAGACAGGCTTGGGGCACTGAAGCTTTCTTT.

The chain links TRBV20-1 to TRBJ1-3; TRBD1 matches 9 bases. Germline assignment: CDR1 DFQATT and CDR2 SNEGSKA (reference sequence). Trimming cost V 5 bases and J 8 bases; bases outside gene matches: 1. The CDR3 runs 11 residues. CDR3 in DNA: TGCAGTGCTTGGACAGGGGACACCATATATTTT. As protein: CSAWTGDTIYF.

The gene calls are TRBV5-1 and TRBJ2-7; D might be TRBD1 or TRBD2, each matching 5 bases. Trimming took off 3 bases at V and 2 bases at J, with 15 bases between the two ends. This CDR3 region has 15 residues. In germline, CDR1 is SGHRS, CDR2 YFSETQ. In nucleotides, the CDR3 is TGCGCCAGCAGCTCCGCCGGGACGGGACCCTACGAGCAGTACTTC. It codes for CASSSAGTGPYEQYF. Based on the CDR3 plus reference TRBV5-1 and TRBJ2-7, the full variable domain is KAGVTQTPRYLIKTRGQQVTLSCSPISGHRSVSWYQQTPGQGLQFLFEYFSETQRNKGNFPGRFSGRQFSNSRSEMNVSTLELGDSALYLCASSSAGTGPYEQYFGPGTRLTVT.

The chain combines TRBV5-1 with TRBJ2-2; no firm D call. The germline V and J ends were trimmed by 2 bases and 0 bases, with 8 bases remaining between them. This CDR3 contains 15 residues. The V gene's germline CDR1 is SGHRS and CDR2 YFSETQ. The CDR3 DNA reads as TGCGCCAGCAGCTTCCAGGCTGCGAACACCGGGGAGCTGTTTTTT. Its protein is CASSFQAANTGELFF. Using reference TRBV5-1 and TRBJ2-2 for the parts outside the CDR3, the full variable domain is KAGVTQTPRYLIKTRGQQVTLSCSPISGHRSVSWYQQTPGQGLQFLFEYFSETQRNKGNFPGRFSGRQFSNSRSEMNVSTLELGDSALYLCASSFQAANTGELFFGEGSRLTVL.

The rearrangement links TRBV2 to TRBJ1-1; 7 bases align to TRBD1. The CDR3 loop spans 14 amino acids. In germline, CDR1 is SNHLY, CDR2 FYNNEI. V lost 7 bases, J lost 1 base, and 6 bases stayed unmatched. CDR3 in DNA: TGTGCCAGCACCCTCGGGACAGCGAACACTGAAGCTTTCTTT. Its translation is CASTLGTANTEAFF.

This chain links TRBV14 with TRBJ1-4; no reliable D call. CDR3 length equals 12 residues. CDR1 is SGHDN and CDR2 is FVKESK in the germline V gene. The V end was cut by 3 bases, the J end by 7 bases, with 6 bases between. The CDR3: CASSQVAEKLFF. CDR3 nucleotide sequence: TGTGCCAGCAGCCAGGTTGCTGAAAAACTGTTTTTT.

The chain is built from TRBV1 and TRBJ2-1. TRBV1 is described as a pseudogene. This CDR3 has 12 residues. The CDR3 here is CTSSRVGNEQFF. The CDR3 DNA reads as TGCACCAGCAGCCGGGTAGGGAATGAGCAGTTCTTC.

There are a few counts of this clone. CDR3 DNA: TGTGCCAGTAGCGAATCATCCTACGAGCAGTACTTC. Residues: CASSESSYEQYF. The chain couples TRBV19 to TRBJ2-7, with D uncertain. Germline-derived CDR1 and CDR2 are LNHDA and SQIVND (reference sequence). V gave up 6 bases and J gave up 1 base, with 7 bases separating them. The CDR3 is 12 amino acids.

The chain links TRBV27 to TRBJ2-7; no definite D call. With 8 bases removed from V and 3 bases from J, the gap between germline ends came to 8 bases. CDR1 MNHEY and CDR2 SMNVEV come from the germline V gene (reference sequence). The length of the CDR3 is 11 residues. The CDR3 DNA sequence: TGTGCCAGCGGCGCATACTACGAGCAGTACTTC. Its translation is CASGAYYEQYF.

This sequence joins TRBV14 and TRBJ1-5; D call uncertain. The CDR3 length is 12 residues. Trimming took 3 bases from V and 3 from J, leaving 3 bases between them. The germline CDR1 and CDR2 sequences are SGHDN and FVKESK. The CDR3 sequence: CASSQANQPQHF. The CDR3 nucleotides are TGTGCCAGCAGCCAGGCCAATCAGCCCCAGCATTTT.

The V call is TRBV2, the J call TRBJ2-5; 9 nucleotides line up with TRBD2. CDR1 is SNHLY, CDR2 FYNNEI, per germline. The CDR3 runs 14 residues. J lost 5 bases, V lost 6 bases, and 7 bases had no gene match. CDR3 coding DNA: TGTGCCAGCAGGAATAGCGGGAGCGCGGAGACCCAGTACTTC. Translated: CASRNSGSAETQYF.

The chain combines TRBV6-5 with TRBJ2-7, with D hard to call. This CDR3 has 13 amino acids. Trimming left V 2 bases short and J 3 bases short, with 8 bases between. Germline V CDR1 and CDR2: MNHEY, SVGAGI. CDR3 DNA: TGTGCCAGCAGTTACGCAAACAGCTACGAGCAGTACTTC. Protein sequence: CASSYANSYEQYF.

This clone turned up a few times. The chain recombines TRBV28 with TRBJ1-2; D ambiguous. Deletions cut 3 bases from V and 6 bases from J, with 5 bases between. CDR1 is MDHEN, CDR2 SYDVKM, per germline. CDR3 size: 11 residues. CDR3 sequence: CASSFEDGYTF. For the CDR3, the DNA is TGTGCCAGCAGTTTTGAGGATGGCTACACCTTC.

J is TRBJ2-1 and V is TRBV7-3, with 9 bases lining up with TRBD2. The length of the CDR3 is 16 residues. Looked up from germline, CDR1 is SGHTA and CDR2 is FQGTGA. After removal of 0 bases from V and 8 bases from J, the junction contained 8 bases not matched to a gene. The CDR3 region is CASSLTPSGMWDEQFF. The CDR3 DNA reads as TGTGCCAGCAGCTTAACCCCTAGCGGGATGTGGGATGAGCAGTTCTTC.

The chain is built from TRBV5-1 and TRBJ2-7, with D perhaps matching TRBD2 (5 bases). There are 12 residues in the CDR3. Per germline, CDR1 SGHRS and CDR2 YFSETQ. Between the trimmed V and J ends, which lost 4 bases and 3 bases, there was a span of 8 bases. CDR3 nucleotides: TGCGCCAGCAGCCCCGAGGGCTACGAGCAGTACTTC. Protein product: CASSPEGYEQYF.